Listed here are 12 T cell receptor beta chains from one sample, sequenced in a study of shared clonotypes between healthy human individuals. Here immunoSEQ multiplex PCR was the method, and the copy in TCRdb shows in-frame clones only, minus some. The sample lists about a million clones, over 75% seen once, with about 1.5% in the top ten. The sequencing sample was made of memory CD4+ T cells sorted from blood. Subset given: CD45RA-negative fraction. The receptors derive from a young man in good health.

The rearrangement uses TRBV19 and TRBJ2-1; D unclear. The length of the CDR3 is 19 residues. The V end lost 2 bases, the J end lost 0 bases, and 20 bases lay between the germline ends. Germline loops: CDR1 LNHDA, CDR2 SQIVND (reference sequence). The CDR3 loop reads CASSIHSGAASSSYNEQFF. The CDR3 DNA reads TGTGCCAGTAGTATACACAGTGGAGCAGCGTCGAGCTCCTACAATGAGCAGTTCTTC.

V usage is TRBV7-2 and J usage is TRBJ2-7, with 9 bases matching TRBD2. Germline V gene sequence: CDR1 SGHTA, CDR2 FQGNSA. J was trimmed by 7 bases and V by 5 bases; bases with no gene match: 12. The CDR3 has 15 amino acids. CDR3 in DNA: TGTGCCAGCAGCAAAAGGACTAGCGTAAAGGGGGAGCAGTACTTC. It encodes CASSKRTSVKGEQYF.

V gene TRBV19 combines with J gene TRBJ1-2; the match to TRBD1 covers 8 bases. Germline loops: CDR1 LNHDA, CDR2 SQIVND (reference sequence). The CDR3 contains 14 residues. With 3 bases clipped from V and 4 bases from J, the junction kept 4 bases outside the gene matches. The CDR3 protein is CASSILGQGYGYTF. The DNA for the CDR3 is TGTGCCAGTAGTATCCTAGGACAGGGCTATGGCTACACCTTC.

The gene calls are TRBV2 and TRBJ1-4, with TRBD1 matching over 7 bases. CDR3 length equals 13 residues. The V gene end was trimmed by 8 bases and the J gene end by 5 bases; junction bases not matched to a gene: 5. Germline lookup yields CDR1 SNHLY and CDR2 FYNNEI. This CDR3 is CASLYRGNEKLFF. In nucleotides, the CDR3 is TGTGCCAGCCTCTACAGGGGAAATGAAAAACTGTTTTTT. Drawing the rest from reference TRBV2 and TRBJ1-4, the complete variable domain is EPEVTQTPSHQVTQMGQEVILRCVPISNHLYFYWYRQILGQKVEFLVSFYNNEISEKSEIFDDQFSVERPDGSNFTLKIRSTKLEDSAMYFCASLYRGNEKLFFGSGTQLSVL.

The sample holds a few counts of this clone. The V and J genes are TRBV4-3 and TRBJ1-2, with TRBD1 as a possible D gene (5 bases). The V and J ends lost 0 bases and 7 bases respectively, with 15 bases between them. CDR1 is LGHNA, CDR2 YSLEER, per germline. This CDR3 comprises 15 residues. The CDR3 region is CASSQDVGGWSGYTF. The CDR3 nucleotides are TGCGCCAGCAGCCAAGATGTGGGGGGGTGGAGTGGCTACACCTTC.

To note about this clone: This sample includes further DNA sequences coding for the same CDR3. This rearrangement joins TRBV10-3 to TRBJ2-7; D not certain. Trimming pared 4 bases from V and 3 bases from J, leaving 7 bases between. The CDR3 has 12 residues. Per the germline V gene, CDR1 is ENHRY and CDR2 is SYGVKD. The CDR3, as DNA: TGTGCCATCAGTGGCCAAGGCTACGAGCAGTACTTC. Amino acid sequence: CAISGQGYEQYF.

This clone was detected a few times. The chain carries TRBV10-2 and TRBJ1-1; the D gene is possibly TRBD1 (5 bases). CDR3 length: 15 amino acids. Germline V CDR1 and CDR2: WSHSY, SAAADI. V gave up 3 bases and J gave up 3 bases, with 14 bases separating them. CDR3 DNA: TGCGCCAGCAGTGATAGGGACGGGTCGGACACTGAAGCTTTCTTT. It is translated as CASSDRDGSDTEAFF.

The chain's CDR3 is CASSQGRLGSNIQYF. CDR3 DNA: TGTGCCAGCAGCCAAGGTCGGTTGGGGTCAAACATTCAGTACTTC. This chain joins TRBV14 and TRBJ2-4; no reliable D call. Germline V gene sequence: CDR1 SGHDN, CDR2 FVKESK. V lost 1 base, J lost 6 bases, and 13 bases lay in between. The CDR3 has 15 residues.

The rearrangement joins TRBV6-1 to TRBJ2-1; D unresolved. V was cut by 0 bases and J by 0 bases, with 18 bases left in between. Germline CDR1 reads MNHNS; CDR2 reads SASEGT. This CDR3 is 19 amino acids long. The CDR3 DNA reads TGTGCCAGCAGTGAAGCGGGAAATGGTATTTCGAGCTCCTACAATGAGCAGTTCTTC. It translates to CASSEAGNGISSSYNEQFF.

This clone showed up just once. The V gene is TRBV6-1, the J gene TRBJ2-1, with D possibly being TRBD1 (7 bases). The CDR3 consists of 15 residues. Deletions cut 8 bases from V and 5 bases from J, with 19 bases between. Germline V lookup: CDR1 MNHNS, CDR2 SASEGT. CDR3 residues: CASGGTALGDNEQFF. The CDR3 DNA is TGTGCCAGCGGGGGGACAGCCCTGGGGGACAATGAGCAGTTCTTC.

In nucleotides, the CDR3 is TGCAGCGTTGATATAACGGGATTGGAGACCCAGTACTTC. It encodes CSVDITGLETQYF. The chain is built from TRBV29-1 and TRBJ2-5, with D perhaps matching TRBD2 (5 bases). CDR3 size: 13 residues. The V gene's germline CDR1 is SQVTM and CDR2 ANQGSEA. Trimming pared 3 bases from V and 5 bases from J, leaving 13 bases between.

The chain couples TRBV19 to TRBJ1-2; 9 bases map to TRBD1. The trim removed 9 bases at V and 4 bases at J, leaving 21 bases unmatched. Germline CDR1 is LNHDA and CDR2 is SQIVND (reference sequence). The CDR3 is 18 residues long. The CDR3 region is CASSFSGQGAPRLYGYTF. The DNA for the CDR3 is TGTGCCAGCTCCTTCTCGGGACAGGGTGCCCCCCGTCTCTATGGCTACACCTTC.